What follows is one T cell receptor beta chain and its context. This specimen comes from a study of blood T cell repertoires in COVID-19. Study context: Researchers got acute and convalescent COVID-19 samples from the United States, Italy and Spain. The analysed material was cDNA or gDNA that came from T cells, B-cell-depleted T cells, or PBMCs.

In the original analysis: Estimation of nucleated cell counts was performed using reference gene primer amplification. Only in-frame clones appear in the TCRdb table, and some are missing; sequencing was by immunoSEQ multiplex PCR. V, J and clone size were drawn from that table, and D and trimming were deduced from the DNA. The sample lists more than 85,000 clones; 88% were seen once. CDR3 length equals 15 residues. Germline V lookup: CDR1 WNHNN, CDR2 SYGVQD (reference sequence). Trimming cost V 3 bases and J 0 bases, with 12 bases left between them. The clonotype originates from a woman aged 50 to 65 with acute or convalescent COVID-19. Material for sequencing was peripheral blood. This chain links TRBV10-1 with TRBJ2-7, with D unresolved. DNA for the CDR3: TGCGCCAGCAGTGATGGTGCACCCTACTCCTACGAGCAGTACTTC. Translated, it gives CASSDGAPYSYEQYF.